This T cell receptor (beta chain) derives from a study of blood T cell repertoires in COVID-19. Overall study context: Italy, Spain and the United States were the sources of the convalescent and acute COVID-19 samples.

The authors' processing: Estimated nucleated cell counts came from reference gene primer amplification. The data were produced by immunoSEQ multiplex PCR, yet TCRdb's version contains in-frame clones alone and is incomplete. D and trimming come from the DNA, and the V and J calls and clone size come from that table. Found here are hundreds of thousands of clones, roughly 90% of them singletons; the top ten hold about an eighth. Germline V gives CDR1 LNHDA, CDR2 SQIVND (reference sequence). Trimming removed 6 bases from V and 7 bases from J, with 13 bases in between. The CDR3 contains 14 residues. Sequencing used peripheral blood. V gene TRBV19 combines with J gene TRBJ1-6; possible D gene TRBD1, 5 bases. This sequence was found in a woman between 65 and 79 years old with COVID-19, enrolled during active disease. The CDR3 sequence: CASSFDRTNSPLHF. The CDR3 nucleotides are TGTGCCAGTAGCTTCGACAGAACAAATTCACCCCTCCACTTT.